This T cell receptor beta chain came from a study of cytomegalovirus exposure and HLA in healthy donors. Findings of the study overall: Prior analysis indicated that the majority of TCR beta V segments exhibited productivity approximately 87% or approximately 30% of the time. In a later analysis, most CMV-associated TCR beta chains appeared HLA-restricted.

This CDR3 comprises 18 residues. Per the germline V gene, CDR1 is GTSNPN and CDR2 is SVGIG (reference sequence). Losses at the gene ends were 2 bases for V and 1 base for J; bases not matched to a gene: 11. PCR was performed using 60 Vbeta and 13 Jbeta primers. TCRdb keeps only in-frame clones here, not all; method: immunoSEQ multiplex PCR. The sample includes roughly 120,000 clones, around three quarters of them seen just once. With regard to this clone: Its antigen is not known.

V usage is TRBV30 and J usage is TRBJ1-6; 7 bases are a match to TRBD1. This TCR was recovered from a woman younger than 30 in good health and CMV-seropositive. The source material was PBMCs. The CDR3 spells CAWSSNRGRWSYNSPLHF. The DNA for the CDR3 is TGTGCCTGGAGTTCAAACAGGGGAAGATGGTCCTATAATTCACCCCTCCACTTT.